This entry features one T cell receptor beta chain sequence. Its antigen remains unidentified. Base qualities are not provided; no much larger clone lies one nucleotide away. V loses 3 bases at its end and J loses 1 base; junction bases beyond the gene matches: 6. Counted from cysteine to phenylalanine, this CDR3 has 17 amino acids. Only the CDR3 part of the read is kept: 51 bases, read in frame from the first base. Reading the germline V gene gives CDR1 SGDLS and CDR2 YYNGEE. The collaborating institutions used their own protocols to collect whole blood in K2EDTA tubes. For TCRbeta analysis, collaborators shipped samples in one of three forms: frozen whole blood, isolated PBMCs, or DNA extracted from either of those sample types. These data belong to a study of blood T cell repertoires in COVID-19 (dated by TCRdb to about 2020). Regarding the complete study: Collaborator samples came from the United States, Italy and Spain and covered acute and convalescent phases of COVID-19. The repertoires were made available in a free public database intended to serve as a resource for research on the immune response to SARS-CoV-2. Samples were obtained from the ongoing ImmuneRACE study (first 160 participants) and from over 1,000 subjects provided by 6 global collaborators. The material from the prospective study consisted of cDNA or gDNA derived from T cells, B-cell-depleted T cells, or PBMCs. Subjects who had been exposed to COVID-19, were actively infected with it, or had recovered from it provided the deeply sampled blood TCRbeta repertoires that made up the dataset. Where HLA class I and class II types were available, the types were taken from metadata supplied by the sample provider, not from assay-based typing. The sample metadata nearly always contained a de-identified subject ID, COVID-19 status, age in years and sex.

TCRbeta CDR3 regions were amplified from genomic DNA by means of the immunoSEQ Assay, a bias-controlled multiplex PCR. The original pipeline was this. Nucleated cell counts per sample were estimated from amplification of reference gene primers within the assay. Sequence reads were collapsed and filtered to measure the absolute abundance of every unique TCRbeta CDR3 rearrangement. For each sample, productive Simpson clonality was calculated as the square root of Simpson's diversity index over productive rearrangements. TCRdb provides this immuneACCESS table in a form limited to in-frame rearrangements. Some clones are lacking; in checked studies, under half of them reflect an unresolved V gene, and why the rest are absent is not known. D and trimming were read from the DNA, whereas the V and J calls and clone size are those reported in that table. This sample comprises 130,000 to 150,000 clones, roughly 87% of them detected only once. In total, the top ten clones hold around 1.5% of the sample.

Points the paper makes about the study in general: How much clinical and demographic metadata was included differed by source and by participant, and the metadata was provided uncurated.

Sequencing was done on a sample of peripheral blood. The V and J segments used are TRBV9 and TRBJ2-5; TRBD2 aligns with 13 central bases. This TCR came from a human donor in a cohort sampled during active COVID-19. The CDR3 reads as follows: CASSGPGTSGVQETQYF. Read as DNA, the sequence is TGTGCCAGCAGCGGACCCGGGACTAGCGGGGTCCAAGAGACCCAGTACTTC.